Presented here are 30 T cell receptor beta chains from one specimen sequenced in a study of T cell responses to AZD1222 COVID-19 vaccine. Assay: immunoSEQ multiplex PCR; the TCRdb copy retains only in-frame clones and omits some. The repertoire holds fewer than 250,000 clones, with 80% to 95% as singletons. The sequences come from peripheral blood, collected on day 0 of AZD1222 vaccination. The source is an adult in good health.

This rearrangement joins TRBV7-2 to TRBJ1-2; 11 bases are a match to TRBD1. V gave up 6 bases and J gave up 4 bases; unmatched junction bases: 4. Germline assignment: CDR1 SGHTA and CDR2 FQGNSA. The CDR3 is 14 residues long. CDR3 sequence (DNA): TGTGCCAGCAGTCCCGGGACAGGGGGCTATGGCTACACCTTC. Translation: CASSPGTGGYGYTF.

This chain uses TRBV30 with TRBJ2-5; D is possibly TRBD2 (6 bases). The CDR3 contains 15 residues. V lost 0 bases to trimming and J lost 3 bases, with 14 bases between them. Germline CDR1 reads GTSNPN; CDR2 reads SVGIG (reference sequence). The CDR3 loop reads CAWSVLGGGEETQYF. In DNA, the CDR3 is TGTGCCTGGAGTGTACTCGGGGGTGGGGAAGAGACCCAGTACTTC.

The chain joins TRBV4-3 to TRBJ2-2; maybe TRBD2 (6 bases). Deletions cut 1 base from V and 3 bases from J, with 12 bases between. CDR3 size: 16 residues. Germline-derived CDR1 and CDR2 are LGHNA and YSLEER. CDR3 sequence (DNA): TGCGCCAGCAGCCAAGTCGCGGGGCGGTACACCGGGGAGCTGTTTTTT. Amino acids: CASSQVAGRYTGELFF.

The chain carries TRBV4-2 and TRBJ2-5; D perhaps matches TRBD2 (5 bases). CDR1 LGHNA and CDR2 YNFKEQ come from the germline V gene. This CDR3 has 15 amino acids. Trimming removed 5 bases from V and 2 bases from J, with 15 bases in between. The DNA for the CDR3 is TGTGCCAGCAGCGCAGCCGGGAACCCGCAAGAGACCCAGTACTTC. It is translated as CASSAAGNPQETQYF.

This chain joins TRBV19 and TRBJ1-2; 9 nucleotides match TRBD1. Looked up from germline, CDR1 is LNHDA and CDR2 is SQIVND (reference sequence). This CDR3 has 13 residues. With 4 bases clipped from V and 6 bases from J, the junction kept 3 bases outside the gene matches. CDR3 region: CASSTRDRDGYTF. In DNA, the CDR3 is TGTGCCAGTAGTACCCGGGACAGGGATGGCTACACCTTC.

The chain carries TRBV5-1 and TRBJ1-3, with 7 positions matching TRBD1. The CDR3 runs to 15 residues. Trimming took 0 bases from V and 6 from J; bases not matched to a gene: 6. Germline V lookup: CDR1 SGHRS, CDR2 YFSETQ. CDR3 coding DNA: TGCGCCAGCAGCTTGGAACAGGGGACCATAAACACCATATATTTT. The encoded protein is CASSLEQGTINTIYF.

The rearrangement uses TRBV15 and TRBJ1-1, with D unresolved. Germline loops: CDR1 LNHNV, CDR2 YYDKDF (reference sequence). This CDR3 is 15 amino acids long. With 0 bases removed from V and 0 bases from J, the gap between germline ends came to 8 bases. CDR3 in DNA: TGTGCCACCAGCAGAGACCGTCAATTGAACACTGAAGCTTTCTTT. It translates to CATSRDRQLNTEAFF.

This chain joins TRBV6-5 and TRBJ2-5; a possible D gene is TRBD2 (6 bases). There are 14 residues in the CDR3. V dropped 7 bases and J dropped 3 bases, with 15 bases sitting between them. The germline V gene encodes CDR1 MNHEY and CDR2 SVGAGI. CDR3 loop: CASTKGGSEETQYF. The CDR3 DNA sequence: TGTGCCAGCACGAAGGGAGGCTCGGAAGAGACCCAGTACTTC.

V usage is TRBV9 and J usage is TRBJ2-1; tentative D call: TRBD2 (7 bases). Germline assignment: CDR1 SGDLS and CDR2 YYNGEE. Trimming stripped 0 bases from V and 11 bases from J, with 15 bases between. This CDR3 is 14 amino acids long. This CDR3 reads CASSVVGLGGQQFF. The CDR3 DNA follows: TGTGCCAGCAGCGTAGTAGGACTCGGGGGGCAGCAGTTCTTC.

This clone is a singleton in its sample. CDR3 in DNA: TGTGCCAGCAGCAGCTCCCGGGACAGCCGCAATCAGCCCCAGCATTTT. The encoded protein is CASSSSRDSRNQPQHF. The V call is TRBV2, the J call TRBJ1-5; 7 bases match TRBD1. Germline CDR1 reads SNHLY; CDR2 reads FYNNEI. The length of the CDR3 is 16 residues. V was pared by 6 bases and J by 2 bases, with 10 bases of the junction left unmatched.

This clone was seen only once. The chain is built from TRBV28 and TRBJ1-2; 7 bases are a match to TRBD1. Germline CDR1 MDHEN, CDR2 SYDVKM. Trimming cost V 9 bases and J 4 bases; bases outside gene matches: 11. The CDR3 is 14 residues long. The CDR3 region has the DNA TGTGCCAGTACGAACAGGGGAGCTGCCTATGGCTACACCTTC. Translation gives CASTNRGAAYGYTF.

This rearrangement joins TRBV4-1 to TRBJ1-1, with D perhaps TRBD1 (5 bases). In germline, CDR1 is MGHRA, CDR2 YSYEKL. The CDR3 totals 14 residues. Trimming stripped 1 base from V and 5 bases from J, with 11 bases between. The CDR3 reads CASSQAQGFTEAFF. Here the CDR3 DNA reads TGCGCCAGCAGCCAAGCCCAGGGCTTTACTGAAGCTTTCTTT.

The chain is built from TRBV7-9 and TRBJ1-4; D may be TRBD1 (5 bases). Germline loops: CDR1 SEHNR, CDR2 FQNEAQ (reference sequence). The CDR3 consists of 15 residues. Trimming left V 4 bases short and J 7 bases short, with 16 bases between. The chain's CDR3 is CASSSGGRDREKLFF. CDR3 DNA: TGTGCCAGCAGCTCCGGCGGGCGGGACCGTGAAAAACTGTTTTTT.

The genes are TRBV9 and TRBJ2-3; 9 positions match TRBD2. Germline CDR1 SGDLS, CDR2 YYNGEE. The V and J ends lost 1 base and 0 bases, in that order; junction bases with no gene match: 6. The CDR3 runs to 17 residues. This CDR3 reads CASSVSSGAFSTDTQYF. Here the CDR3 DNA reads TGTGCCAGCAGCGTATCTAGCGGGGCCTTTAGCACAGATACGCAGTATTTT.

V gene TRBV28 combines with J gene TRBJ1-1, with D perhaps matching TRBD1 (5 bases). Trimming removed 4 bases at V and 0 bases at J, with 15 bases between. This CDR3 spans 16 amino acids. Germline V lookup: CDR1 MDHEN, CDR2 SYDVKM. The CDR3 bases are TGTGCCAGCAGTTGGGCCCAGGGTCTTCTGAACACTGAAGCTTTCTTT. Its translation is CASSWAQGLLNTEAFF.

CDR3 sequence: CASSLGGLGGSYNSPLHF. CDR3 coding DNA: TGTGCCAGCAGCTTAGGAGGACTAGGGGGCTCCTATAATTCACCCCTCCACTTT. The genes are TRBV7-2 and TRBJ1-6, with D possibly being TRBD1 (6 bases). The CDR3 totals 18 residues. V was shortened by 1 base and J by 0 bases, with 13 bases between the two germline ends. Germline loops: CDR1 SGHTA, CDR2 FQGNSA. Together with reference TRBV7-2 and TRBJ1-6, the CDR3 gives the full variable domain: GAGVSQSPSNKVTEKGKDVELRCDPISGHTALYWYRQSLGQGLEFLIYFQGNSAPDKSGLPSDRFSAERTGGSVSTLTIQRTQQEDSAVYLCASSLGGLGGSYNSPLHFGNGTRLTVT.

This sequence joins TRBV4-1 and TRBJ1-4, with D hard to call. V was pared by 0 bases and J by 4 bases, with 12 bases between. Per the germline V gene, CDR1 is MGHRA and CDR2 is YSYEKL. The CDR3 length is 16 residues. This CDR3 reads CASSQDFPGGNEKLFF. CDR3 sequence (DNA): TGCGCCAGCAGCCAAGACTTCCCAGGAGGTAATGAAAAACTGTTTTTT.

The V call is TRBV5-1, the J call TRBJ1-4; D ambiguous. The CDR3 runs to 15 residues. Germline CDR1 reads SGHRS; CDR2 reads YFSETQ. Trimming shortened V by 4 bases and J by 0 bases, and 10 bases separated the two germline ends. CDR3 amino acids: CASSPEVATNEKLFF. For the CDR3, the DNA is TGCGCCAGCAGCCCAGAGGTTGCAACTAATGAAAAACTGTTTTTT.

This clone turned up a few times. The chain links TRBV2 to TRBJ1-1; no clear D gene. The CDR3 extends over 12 amino acids. Germline loops: CDR1 SNHLY, CDR2 FYNNEI. The V gene lost 8 bases and the J gene lost 1 base, with 8 bases spanning the gap. Written as DNA, the CDR3 is TGTGCCAGCCTACCTGGGAACACTGAAGCTTTCTTT. As protein: CASLPGNTEAFF.

The V and J genes are TRBV6-2 or TRBV6-3 and TRBJ2-2; no definite D call. This CDR3 contains 17 residues. Germline-derived CDR1 and CDR2 are MNHEY and SVGEGT. V dropped 0 bases and J dropped 1 base, with 12 bases sitting between them. This CDR3 reads CASSYSLSMRNTGELFF. DNA for the CDR3: TGTGCCAGCAGTTACTCGCTGTCCATGAGGAACACCGGGGAGCTGTTTTTT.

This clone has only one observation. The V call is TRBV5-1, the J call TRBJ1-6, with D uncertain. Trimming took off 0 bases at V and 4 bases at J, with 14 bases between the two ends. CDR1 is SGHRS, CDR2 YFSETQ, per germline. The CDR3 length is 17 residues. The DNA for the CDR3 is TGCGCCAGCAGCTTGGCTTGGCCGGCGGGGTATAATTCACCCCTCCACTTT. Translating gives CASSLAWPAGYNSPLHF.

This clone was observed a few times. The chain combines TRBV7-9 with TRBJ1-1, with TRBD1 as a possible D gene (5 bases). Trimming cost V 1 base and J 8 bases, with 11 bases left between them. The CDR3 runs to 13 residues. Germline CDR1 reads SEHNR; CDR2 reads FQNEAQ (reference sequence). The CDR3 nucleotides are TGTGCCAGCAGCTTAGAGGGGAAAACCGAAGCTTTCTTT. Protein: CASSLEGKTEAFF. Using reference TRBV7-9 and TRBJ1-1 for the parts outside the CDR3, the full variable domain is DTGVSQNPRHKITKRGQNVTFRCDPISEHNRLYWYRQTLGQGPEFLTYFQNEAQLEKSRLLSDRFSAERPKGSFSTLEIQRTEQGDSAMYLCASSLEGKTEAFFGQGTRLTVV.

The chain combines TRBV6-2 or TRBV6-3 with TRBJ1-2; D is possibly TRBD1 (5 bases). Germline V gene data show CDR1 as MNHEY and CDR2 as SVGEGT. Trimming removed 6 bases from V and 4 bases from J, with 12 bases in between. The CDR3 totals 13 residues. CDR3 nucleotide sequence: TGTGCCAGCAGCACCCGGGACCCCTATGGCTACACCTTC. Protein: CASSTRDPYGYTF.

This chain uses TRBV9 with TRBJ2-4; tentatively, D is TRBD1 or TRBD2 (5 bases each). Deletions cut 0 bases from V and 8 bases from J, with 18 bases between. The CDR3 spans 16 residues. Germline CDR1 SGDLS, CDR2 YYNGEE. In DNA, the CDR3 is TGTGCCAGCAGCGTAGTATATGATGGGGGTTTCGACATTCAGTACTTC. Translated, it gives CASSVVYDGGFDIQYF.

V is TRBV21-1 and J is TRBJ1-5; no DNA check was done on the table's D call, TRBD1. TRBV21-1 is a documented pseudogene. This CDR3 region has 13 residues. The CDR3 DNA follows: TGTGCCAGCAGCAAAGCGAACGACGGTGGGCGGCATTTT. Amino acid sequence: CASSKANDGGRHF.

The chain joins TRBV10-3 to TRBJ2-5; weak D call: TRBD1 (6 bases). Per the germline V gene, CDR1 is ENHRY and CDR2 is SYGVKD. V was pared by 4 bases and J by 0 bases, with 12 bases between. The CDR3 loop spans 15 amino acids. CDR3 coding DNA: TGTGCCATCAGTGTCGACCAGGGGAACCAAGAGACCCAGTACTTC. Amino acid sequence: CAISVDQGNQETQYF.

This chain connects TRBV25-1 to TRBJ1-2, with TRBD1 as a possible D gene (5 bases). Per germline, CDR1 MGHDK and CDR2 SYGVNS. Deletions cut 3 bases from V and 3 bases from J, with 11 bases between. The CDR3 spans 14 residues. Here the CDR3 reads CASSDFRVHYGYTF. The CDR3 DNA reads TGTGCCAGCAGTGATTTCAGGGTGCACTATGGCTACACCTTC.

In this sample, this clone turned up once. The chain carries TRBV5-1 and TRBJ1-1; D unclear. Germline CDR1 reads SGHRS; CDR2 reads YFSETQ. V lost 1 base and J 0 bases, leaving 7 bases between the germline ends. This CDR3 comprises 14 residues. The CDR3 is CASSLWGVNTEAFF. The CDR3 region has the DNA TGCGCCAGCAGCTTGTGGGGAGTGAACACTGAAGCTTTCTTT.

The rearrangement uses TRBV25-1 and TRBJ1-6; D unresolved. The CDR3 extends over 17 amino acids. Germline values: CDR1 MGHDK, CDR2 SYGVNS. Trimming stripped 7 bases from V and 0 bases from J, with 16 bases between. In DNA form, the CDR3 reads TGTGCCAGCAATCGGGCAGACACGAGCTCCTATAATTCACCCCTCCACTTT. Translation gives CASNRADTSSYNSPLHF.

The V gene is TRBV6-4, the J gene TRBJ1-1; 7 bases fit TRBD1. The trim removed 4 bases at V and 3 bases at J, leaving 5 bases unmatched. Per germline, CDR1 MRHNA and CDR2 SNTAGT. This CDR3 is 14 amino acids long. The CDR3 sequence: CASSGTGLHTEAFF. The CDR3 DNA reads TGTGCCAGCAGTGGGACAGGCCTACACACTGAAGCTTTCTTT.